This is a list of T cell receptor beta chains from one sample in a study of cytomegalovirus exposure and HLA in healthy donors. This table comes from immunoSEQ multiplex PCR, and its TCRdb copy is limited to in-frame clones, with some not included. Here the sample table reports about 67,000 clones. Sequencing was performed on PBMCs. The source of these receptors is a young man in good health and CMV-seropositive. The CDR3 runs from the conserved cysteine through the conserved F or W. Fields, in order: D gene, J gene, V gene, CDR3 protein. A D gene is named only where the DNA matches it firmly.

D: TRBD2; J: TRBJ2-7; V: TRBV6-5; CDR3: CASRQPGLAGTQYF
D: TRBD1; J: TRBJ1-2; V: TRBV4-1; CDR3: CASSQEAGGWGYGYTF
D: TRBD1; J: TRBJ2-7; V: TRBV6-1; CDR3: CASSKGQGASYEQYF
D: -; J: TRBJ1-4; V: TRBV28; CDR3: CASSFHAGSGDEKLFF
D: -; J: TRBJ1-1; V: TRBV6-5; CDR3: CASSYHPGTEAFF
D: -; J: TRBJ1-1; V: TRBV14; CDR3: CASSDDSRQAFF
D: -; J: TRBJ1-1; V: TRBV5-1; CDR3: CASSWGGRSEAFF
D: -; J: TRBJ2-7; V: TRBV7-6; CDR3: CASSLEEGAYEQYF
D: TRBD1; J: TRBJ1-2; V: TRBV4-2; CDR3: CASSQGTGGVYGYTF
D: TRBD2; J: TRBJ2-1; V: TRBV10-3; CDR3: CAISEFGSGGSYNEQFF
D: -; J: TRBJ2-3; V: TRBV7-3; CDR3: CASSSSSTDTQYF
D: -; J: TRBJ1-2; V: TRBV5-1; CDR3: CASSFTGGRGYGEAF
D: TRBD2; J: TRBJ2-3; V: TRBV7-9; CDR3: CASSLLAGGSRADTQYF
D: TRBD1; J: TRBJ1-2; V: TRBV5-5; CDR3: CASSPTPDRVYGYTF
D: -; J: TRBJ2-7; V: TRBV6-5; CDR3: CASSYPGGSYEQYF
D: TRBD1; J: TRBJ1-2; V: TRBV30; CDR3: CAWSVLEGQGNGYTF
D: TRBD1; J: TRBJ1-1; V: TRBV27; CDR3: CASRKTGPEAFF
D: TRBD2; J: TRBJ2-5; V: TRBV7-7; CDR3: CASSLGGLAGFETQYF
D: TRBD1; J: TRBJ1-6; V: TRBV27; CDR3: CASSYMDRNSPLHF
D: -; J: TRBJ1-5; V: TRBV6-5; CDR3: CASSLQGSNQPQHF
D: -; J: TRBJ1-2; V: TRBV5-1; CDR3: CASSLQGIYGYTF
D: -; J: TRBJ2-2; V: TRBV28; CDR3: CASSPYFQGGTGELFF